These 22 T cell receptor beta chains share one sample of origin, sequenced in a study of T cell responses to AZD1222 COVID-19 vaccine. Using immunoSEQ multiplex PCR, the repertoire was profiled, and TCRdb retains in-frame clones only, with some absent. The sample carries 100,000 to 120,000 clones, around 90% recorded once. The sample in question was peripheral blood, obtained on day 0 of AZD1222 vaccination. The receptors stem from an adult in good health.

The rearrangement links TRBV10-3 to TRBJ2-7; D not resolved. Germline lookup yields CDR1 ENHRY and CDR2 SYGVKD. Trimming took off 2 bases at V and 3 bases at J, with 14 bases between the two ends. This CDR3 region has 15 residues. For the CDR3, the DNA is TGTGCCATCAGTGAGCCGGGTGAATGGGGCTACGAGCAGTACTTC. Translating it yields CAISEPGEWGYEQYF.

This chain uses TRBV4-1 with TRBJ1-1; 7 bases are shared with TRBD1. The CDR3 is 17 amino acids. V was clipped by 2 bases and J by 1 base; unmatched bases: 10. In germline, CDR1 is MGHRA, CDR2 YSYEKL. The CDR3 protein is CASSQLQGLRGNTEAFF. The CDR3 nucleotides are TGCGCCAGCAGCCAACTACAGGGGTTGAGGGGGAACACTGAAGCTTTCTTT.

This sequence joins TRBV28 and TRBJ1-2; D is ambiguous. From germline, CDR1 is MDHEN and CDR2 SYDVKM. This CDR3 is built from 15 residues. V dropped 6 bases and J dropped 2 bases, with 16 bases sitting between them. The DNA for the CDR3 is TGTGCCAGCAGCTCCCCCGGGTCTGCAAACTATGGCTACACCTTC. Encoded protein: CASSSPGSANYGYTF.

Note on this clone: At the DNA level, this CDR3 is encoded by other sequences in the same sample as well. The chain recombines TRBV5-1 with TRBJ2-1; D unclear. CDR1 SGHRS and CDR2 YFSETQ come from the germline V gene. Trimming removed 0 bases at V and 5 bases at J, with 9 bases between. CDR3 size: 14 residues. The CDR3 region is CASSLADLNNEQFF. The CDR3 region has the DNA TGCGCCAGCAGCTTGGCCGATCTTAACAATGAGCAGTTCTTC.

This sequence joins TRBV11-2 and TRBJ1-1; no clear D gene. V shed 3 bases and J shed 1 base, with 6 bases lying between them. CDR1 and CDR2 (germline): SGHAT, FQNNGV. CDR3 length: 13 amino acids. The CDR3 DNA sequence: TGTGCCAGCAGCTTGTCTCCGAACACTGAAGCTTTCTTT. This gives the protein CASSLSPNTEAFF.

The rearrangement links TRBV30 to TRBJ1-3, with a possible D match to TRBD1 (6 bases). The CDR3 totals 13 residues. CDR1 is GTSNPN, CDR2 SVGIG, per germline (reference sequence). With 2 bases removed from V and 7 bases from J, the gap between germline ends came to 12 bases. The CDR3 is CAWSWQGRNTIYF. CDR3 nucleotides: TGTGCCTGGAGTTGGCAGGGGAGGAACACCATATATTTT.

The chain is built from TRBV6-5 and TRBJ1-2; 11 bases align to TRBD1. The CDR3 extends over 15 amino acids. The germline gives CDR1 MNHEY, CDR2 SVGAGI. Losses at the gene ends were 8 bases for V and 7 bases for J; bases not matched to a gene: 12. For the CDR3, the DNA is TGTGCCAGCTATACTAGGACAGGGGGCAATCGTGGCTACACCTTC. It translates to CASYTRTGGNRGYTF.

This chain links TRBV7-9 with TRBJ2-7, with D perhaps TRBD1 (6 bases). The CDR3 has 16 residues. V lost 0 bases and J lost 7, with 19 bases in between. CDR1 SEHNR and CDR2 FQNEAQ come from the germline V gene (reference sequence). In DNA, the CDR3 is TGTGCCAGCAGCTTAGCTGTCGGGGACAAGCACATGGAGCAGTACTTC. Translated, it gives CASSLAVGDKHMEQYF.

This clone has a single count. V is TRBV2 and J is TRBJ1-6; D ambiguous. Germline CDR1 and CDR2: SNHLY and FYNNEI. Between the trimmed V and J ends, which lost 4 bases and 6 bases, there was a span of 16 bases. The CDR3 length is 16 residues. The CDR3 DNA follows: TGTGCCAGCAGTGCTCGACAACCGGGCCTTAATTCACCCCTCCACTTT. Translated: CASSARQPGLNSPLHF.

This sequence joins TRBV6-1 and TRBJ1-2, with a possible D match to TRBD1 (5 bases). V shed 1 base and J shed 2 bases, with 17 bases lying between them. The CDR3 spans 17 residues. From germline, CDR1 is MNHNS and CDR2 SASEGT. The CDR3 coding sequence is TGTGCCAGCAGTGAAGTCTGGTCGGACACAATAAACTATGGCTACACCTTC. It translates to CASSEVWSDTINYGYTF.

This chain joins TRBV3-1 (or the pseudogene TRBV3-2) and TRBJ2-7; 8 nucleotides align to TRBD1. There are 16 residues in the CDR3. The junction had 9 bases not matched to a gene; V was cut back by 3 bases and J by 2 bases. The germline CDR1 and CDR2 sequences are LGHDT and YNNKEL (reference sequence). The CDR3 DNA reads as TGTGCCAGCAGCCAGGGAGACAGGGGAAGACCCTACGAGCAGTACTTC. Translation: CASSQGDRGRPYEQYF.

J is TRBJ1-2 and V is TRBV7-9; 9 bases match TRBD1. V gave up 1 base and J gave up 8 bases; unmatched junction bases: 2. The CDR3 length is 13 residues. The germline V gene has CDR1 SEHNR and CDR2 FQNEAQ (reference sequence). The CDR3 region has the DNA TGTGCCAGCAGCTTAGGACAGGGGGACGGCTACACCTTC. This encodes CASSLGQGDGYTF.

In regard to this clone: In the same sample, other DNA sequences code for this CDR3. The V call is TRBV5-1, the J call TRBJ2-3; tentative D call: TRBD1 (5 bases). With 2 bases removed from V and 2 bases from J, the gap between germline ends came to 9 bases. Germline V gene sequence: CDR1 SGHRS, CDR2 YFSETQ. The CDR3 extends over 14 amino acids. The CDR3 bases are TGCGCCAGCAGCTTAGGCAGGGTCACAGATACGCAGTATTTT. Amino acids: CASSLGRVTDTQYF. Supplemented by reference TRBV5-1 and TRBJ2-3, the full variable domain reads KAGVTQTPRYLIKTRGQQVTLSCSPISGHRSVSWYQQTPGQGLQFLFEYFSETQRNKGNFPGRFSGRQFSNSRSEMNVSTLELGDSALYLCASSLGRVTDTQYFGPGTRLTVL.

The V and J genes are TRBV19 and TRBJ2-7; D is unresolved. Germline-derived CDR1 and CDR2 are LNHDA and SQIVND (reference sequence). The CDR3 length is 16 residues. The V end was cut by 1 base, the J end by 0 bases, with 13 bases between. The CDR3 coding sequence is TGTGCCAGTAGTATAGTTGCAGACCTGAGCTCCTACGAGCAGTACTTC. Amino acid sequence: CASSIVADLSSYEQYF.

The rearrangement links TRBV3-1 (or the pseudogene TRBV3-2) to TRBJ2-4; unclear D gene. Germline V CDR1 and CDR2: LGHDT, YNNKEL (reference sequence). Trimming removed 0 bases at V and 6 bases at J, with 6 bases between. The CDR3 is 13 residues long. As DNA, the CDR3 is TGTGCCAGCAGCCAAGATAGGAGAAACATTCAGTACTTC. Translated: CASSQDRRNIQYF.

The chain couples TRBV27 to TRBJ2-7; D is perhaps TRBD1 or TRBD2 (5 bases each). The CDR3 sequence is 14 residues long. V dropped 4 bases and J dropped 0 bases, with 10 bases sitting between them. Germline CDR1 is MNHEY and CDR2 is SMNVEV (reference sequence). The CDR3 DNA follows: TGTGCCAGCAGTTGGGGACGCAGCTCCTACGAGCAGTACTTC. Protein product: CASSWGRSSYEQYF.

This rearrangement joins TRBV5-5 to TRBJ1-2; D is unclear. Germline V gene data show CDR1 as SGHKS and CDR2 as YYEKEE (reference sequence). This CDR3 has 13 residues. V lost 1 base to trimming and J lost 2 bases, with 6 bases between them. The CDR3 is CASSLNVNYGYTF. The CDR3 DNA reads TGTGCCAGCAGCTTGAACGTCAACTATGGCTACACCTTC. The full variable domain, with the rest looked up from reference TRBV5-5 and TRBJ1-2, is DAGVTQSPTHLIKTRGQQVTLRCSPISGHKSVSWYQQVLGQGPQFIFQYYEKEERGRGNFPDRFSARQFPNYSSELNVNALLLGDSALYLCASSLNVNYGYTFGSGTRLTVV.

This clone was counted a few times. The chain carries TRBV3-1 (or the pseudogene TRBV3-2) and TRBJ1-2, with D unresolved. Trimming cost V 1 base and J 7 bases, with 10 bases left between them. CDR3 length: 13 residues. CDR1 and CDR2 (germline): LGHDT, YNNKEL (reference sequence). The CDR3 DNA follows: TGTGCCAGCAGCCAAGTCGGATCCTCTGGCTACACCTTC. The encoded protein is CASSQVGSSGYTF.

The chain joins TRBV11-3 to TRBJ2-2, with TRBD2 matching over 9 bases. Germline V gene data show CDR1 as SGHNT and CDR2 as YENEEA. The CDR3 consists of 15 residues. V lost 5 bases, J lost 3 bases, and 4 bases stayed unmatched. CDR3 sequence: CASSAGTSHTGELFF. In DNA form, the CDR3 reads TGTGCCAGCAGCGCCGGGACTAGCCACACCGGGGAGCTGTTTTTT.

This clone was detected only a few times. The chain has TRBV6-6 and TRBJ2-2, with TRBD2 matching 13 bases. Germline loops: CDR1 MNHNY, CDR2 SVGAGI (reference sequence). V was clipped by 5 bases and J by 4 bases; unmatched bases: 10. CDR3 length: 18 amino acids. The CDR3 loop is CASSRLGTSGKVTGELFF. CDR3 nucleotide sequence: TGTGCCAGCAGTCGACTGGGGACTAGCGGGAAAGTCACCGGGGAGCTGTTTTTT.

This clone was picked up one time. The gene calls are TRBV18 and TRBJ2-1; D ambiguous. Trimming pared 3 bases from V and 5 bases from J, leaving 8 bases between. CDR1 and CDR2 from the germline V gene are KGHSH and LQKENI. The CDR3 runs 13 residues. The CDR3 region has the DNA TGTGCCAGCTCACCCAATACCGACAATGAGCAGTTCTTC. This sequence encodes CASSPNTDNEQFF.

This clone was seen only once. The gene calls are TRBV2 and TRBJ2-2; D gene unclear. This CDR3 has 14 residues. V was clipped by 3 bases and J by 5 bases, with 10 bases between them. CDR1 and CDR2 (germline): SNHLY, FYNNEI. This CDR3 reads CASSDRVLTGELFF. CDR3 bases: TGTGCCAGCAGTGACCGGGTACTAACCGGGGAGCTGTTTTTT.